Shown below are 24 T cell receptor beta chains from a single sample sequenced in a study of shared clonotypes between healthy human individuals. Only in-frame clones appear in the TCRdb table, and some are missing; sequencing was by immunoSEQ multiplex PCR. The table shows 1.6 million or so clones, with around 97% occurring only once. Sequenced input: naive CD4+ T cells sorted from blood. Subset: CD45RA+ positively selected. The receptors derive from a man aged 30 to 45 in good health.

The CDR3 DNA reads TGTGCCAGCAGCGTAGCTCTGACTACCGCCTACGAGCAGTACTTC. Its protein product is CASSVALTTAYEQYF. This chain uses TRBV9 with TRBJ2-7, with D maybe TRBD2 (5 bases). Germline CDR1 and CDR2: SGDLS and YYNGEE. The V gene lost 0 bases and the J gene lost 2 bases, with 12 bases spanning the gap. The CDR3 is 15 residues long.

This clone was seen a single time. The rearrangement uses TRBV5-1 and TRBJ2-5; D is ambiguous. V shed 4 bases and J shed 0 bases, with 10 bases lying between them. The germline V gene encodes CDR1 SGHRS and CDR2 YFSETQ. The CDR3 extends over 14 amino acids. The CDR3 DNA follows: TGCGCCAGCAGCCCAAACATGTACCAAGAGACCCAGTACTTC. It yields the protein CASSPNMYQETQYF.

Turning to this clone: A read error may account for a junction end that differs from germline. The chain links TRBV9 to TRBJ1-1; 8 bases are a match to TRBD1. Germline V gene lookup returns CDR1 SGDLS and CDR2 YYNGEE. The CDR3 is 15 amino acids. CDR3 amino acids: CAGSDGDRRLTEAFF. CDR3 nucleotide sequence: TGTGCCGGCAGCGATGGGGACAGGAGGCTGACTGAAGCTTTCTTT.

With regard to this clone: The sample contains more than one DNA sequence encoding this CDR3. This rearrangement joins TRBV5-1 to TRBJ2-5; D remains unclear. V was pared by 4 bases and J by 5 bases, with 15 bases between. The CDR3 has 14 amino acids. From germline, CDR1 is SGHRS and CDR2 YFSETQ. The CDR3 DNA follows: TGCGCCAGCAGCCTTGGGCCCGCCGGGGAGACCCAGTACTTC. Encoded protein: CASSLGPAGETQYF. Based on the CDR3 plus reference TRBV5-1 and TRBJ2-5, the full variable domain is KAGVTQTPRYLIKTRGQQVTLSCSPISGHRSVSWYQQTPGQGLQFLFEYFSETQRNKGNFPGRFSGRQFSNSRSEMNVSTLELGDSALYLCASSLGPAGETQYFGPGTRLLVL.

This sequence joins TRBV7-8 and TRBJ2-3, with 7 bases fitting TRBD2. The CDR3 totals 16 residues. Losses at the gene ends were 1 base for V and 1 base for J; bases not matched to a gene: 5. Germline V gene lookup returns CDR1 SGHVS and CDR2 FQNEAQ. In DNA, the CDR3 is TGTGCCAGCAGCTTAGGGGGGGGTACGGGCACAGATACGCAGTATTTT. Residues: CASSLGGGTGTDTQYF.

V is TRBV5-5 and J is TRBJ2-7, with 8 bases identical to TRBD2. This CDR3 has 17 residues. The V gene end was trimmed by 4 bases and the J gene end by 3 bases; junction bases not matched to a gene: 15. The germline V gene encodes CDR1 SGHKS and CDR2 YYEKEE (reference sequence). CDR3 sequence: CASSLKLVSGTYYEQYF. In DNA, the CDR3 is TGTGCCAGCAGCCTAAAGCTCGTTAGCGGGACTTACTACGAGCAGTACTTC.

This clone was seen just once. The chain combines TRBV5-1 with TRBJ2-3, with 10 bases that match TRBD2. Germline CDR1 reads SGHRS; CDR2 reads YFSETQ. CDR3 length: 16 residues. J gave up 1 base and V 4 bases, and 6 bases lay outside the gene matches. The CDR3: CASSPGTSARTDTQYF. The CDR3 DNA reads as TGCGCCAGCAGCCCTGGGACTAGCGCGCGCACAGATACGCAGTATTTT.

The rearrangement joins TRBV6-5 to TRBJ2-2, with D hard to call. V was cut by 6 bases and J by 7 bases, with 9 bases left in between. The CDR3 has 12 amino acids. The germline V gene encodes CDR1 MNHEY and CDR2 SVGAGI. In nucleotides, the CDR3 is TGTGCCAGCAGAGACCTCGGCGGGGAGCTGTTTTTT. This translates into CASRDLGGELFF.

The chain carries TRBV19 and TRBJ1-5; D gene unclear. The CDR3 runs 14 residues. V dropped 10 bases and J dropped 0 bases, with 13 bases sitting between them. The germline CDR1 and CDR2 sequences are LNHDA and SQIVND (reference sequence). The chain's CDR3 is CATKGSTSNQPQHF. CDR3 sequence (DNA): TGTGCCACCAAAGGGTCTACTAGCAATCAGCCCCAGCATTTT. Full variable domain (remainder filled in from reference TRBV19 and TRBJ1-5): DGGITQSPKYLFRKEGQNVTLSCEQNLNHDAMYWYRQDPGQGLRLIYYSQIVNDFQKGDIAEGYSVSREKKESFPLTVTSAQKNPTAFYLCATKGSTSNQPQHFGDGTRLSIL.

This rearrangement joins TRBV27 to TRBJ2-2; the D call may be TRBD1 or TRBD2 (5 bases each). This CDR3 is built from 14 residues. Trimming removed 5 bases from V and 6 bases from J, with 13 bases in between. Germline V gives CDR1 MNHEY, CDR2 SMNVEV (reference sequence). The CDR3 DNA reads TGTGCCAGCAGTAGGAGAGGGGCGGCCGGGGAGCTGTTTTTT. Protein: CASSRRGAAGELFF.

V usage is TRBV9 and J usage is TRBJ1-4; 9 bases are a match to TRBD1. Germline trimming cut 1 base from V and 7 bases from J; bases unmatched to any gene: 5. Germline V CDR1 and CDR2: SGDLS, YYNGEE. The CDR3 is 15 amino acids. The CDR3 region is CASSVRGQGSEKLFF. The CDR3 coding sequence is TGTGCCAGCAGCGTACGCGGACAGGGGTCTGAAAAACTGTTTTTT.

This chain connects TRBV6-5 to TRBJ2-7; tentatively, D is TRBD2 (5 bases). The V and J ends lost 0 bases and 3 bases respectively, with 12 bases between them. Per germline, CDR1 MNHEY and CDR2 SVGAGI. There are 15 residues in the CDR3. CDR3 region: CASSYSRAQSYEQYF. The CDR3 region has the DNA TGTGCCAGCAGTTACTCGAGGGCACAGAGCTACGAGCAGTACTTC.

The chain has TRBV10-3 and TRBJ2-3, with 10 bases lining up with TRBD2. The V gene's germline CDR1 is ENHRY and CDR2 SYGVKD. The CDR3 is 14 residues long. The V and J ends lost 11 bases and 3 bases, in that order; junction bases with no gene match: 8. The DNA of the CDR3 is TGTGCCGTTAAGCGGGAGGGTTCGACAGATACGCAGTATTTT. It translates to CAVKREGSTDTQYF.

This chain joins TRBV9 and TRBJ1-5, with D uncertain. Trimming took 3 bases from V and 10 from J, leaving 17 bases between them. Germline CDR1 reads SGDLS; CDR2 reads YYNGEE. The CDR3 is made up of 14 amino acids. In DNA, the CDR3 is TGTGCCAGCAGCGCCTTCGCTGGGAATAATCCCCAGCATTTT. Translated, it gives CASSAFAGNNPQHF.

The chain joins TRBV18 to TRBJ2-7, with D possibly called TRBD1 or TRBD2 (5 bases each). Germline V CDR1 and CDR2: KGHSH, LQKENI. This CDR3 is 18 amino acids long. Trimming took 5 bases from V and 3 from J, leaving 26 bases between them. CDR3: CASSARSLTGAKVYEQYF. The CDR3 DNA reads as TGTGCCAGCTCAGCACGATCACTGACCGGGGCCAAAGTCTACGAGCAGTACTTC.

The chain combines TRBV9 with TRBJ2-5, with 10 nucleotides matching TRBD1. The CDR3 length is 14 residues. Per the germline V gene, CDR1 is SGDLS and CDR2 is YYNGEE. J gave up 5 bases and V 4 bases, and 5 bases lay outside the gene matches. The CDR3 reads CASSTDRGRETQYF. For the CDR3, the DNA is TGTGCCAGCAGCACTGACAGGGGGCGTGAGACCCAGTACTTC.

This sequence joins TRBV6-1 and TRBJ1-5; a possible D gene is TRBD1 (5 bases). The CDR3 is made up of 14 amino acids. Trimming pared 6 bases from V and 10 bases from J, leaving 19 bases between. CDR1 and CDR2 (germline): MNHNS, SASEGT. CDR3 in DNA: TGTGCCAGCAGGGGGTGGGGGTCAGGTAGCCCCCAGCATTTT. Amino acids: CASRGWGSGSPQHF.

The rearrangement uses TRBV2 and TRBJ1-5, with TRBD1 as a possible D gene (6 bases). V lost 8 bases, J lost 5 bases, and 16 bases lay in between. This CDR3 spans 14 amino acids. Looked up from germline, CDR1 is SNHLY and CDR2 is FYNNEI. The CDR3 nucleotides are TGTGCCAGCCGTTCAGACAGGCGGGATCAGCCCCAGCATTTT. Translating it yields CASRSDRRDQPQHF.

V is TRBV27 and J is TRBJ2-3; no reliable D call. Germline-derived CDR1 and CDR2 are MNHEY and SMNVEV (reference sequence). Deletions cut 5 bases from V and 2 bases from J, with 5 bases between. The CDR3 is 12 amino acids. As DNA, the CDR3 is TGTGCCAGCAGTGGCCCCACAGATACGCAGTATTTT. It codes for CASSGPTDTQYF.

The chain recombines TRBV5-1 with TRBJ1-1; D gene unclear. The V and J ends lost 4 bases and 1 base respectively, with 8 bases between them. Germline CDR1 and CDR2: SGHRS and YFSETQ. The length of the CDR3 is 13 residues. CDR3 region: CASSATPNTEAFF. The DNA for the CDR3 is TGCGCCAGCAGCGCGACACCGAACACTGAAGCTTTCTTT.

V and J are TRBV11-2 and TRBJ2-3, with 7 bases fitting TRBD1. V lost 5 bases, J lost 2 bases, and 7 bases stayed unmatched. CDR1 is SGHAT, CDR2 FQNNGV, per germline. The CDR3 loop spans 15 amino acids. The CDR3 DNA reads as TGTGCCAGCAGCACCTCAGGGGGAAACACAGATACGCAGTATTTT. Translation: CASSTSGGNTDTQYF.

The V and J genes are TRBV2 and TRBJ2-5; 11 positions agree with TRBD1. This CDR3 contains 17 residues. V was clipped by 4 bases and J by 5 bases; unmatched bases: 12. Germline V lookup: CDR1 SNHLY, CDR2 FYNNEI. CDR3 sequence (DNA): TGTGCCAGCAGTGTGGGACAGGGGGACGCGGTGGTTGAGACCCAGTACTTC. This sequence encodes CASSVGQGDAVVETQYF.

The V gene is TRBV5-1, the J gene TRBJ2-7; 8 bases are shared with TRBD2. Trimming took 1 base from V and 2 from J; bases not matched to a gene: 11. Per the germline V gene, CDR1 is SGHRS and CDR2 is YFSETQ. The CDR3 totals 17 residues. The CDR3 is CASSLSASGYQAYEQYF. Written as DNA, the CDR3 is TGCGCCAGCAGCTTGTCGGCTAGCGGGTACCAGGCCTACGAGCAGTACTTC.

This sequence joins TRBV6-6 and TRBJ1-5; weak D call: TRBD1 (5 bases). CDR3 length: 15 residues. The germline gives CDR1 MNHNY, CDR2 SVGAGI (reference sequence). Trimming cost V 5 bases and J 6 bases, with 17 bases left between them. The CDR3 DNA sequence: TGTGCCAGCAGTCCAAGTCTGGGGGTGGGTCAGCCCCAGCATTTT. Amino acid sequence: CASSPSLGVGQPQHF.